A single count supports the clone carrying this T cell receptor (beta chain). This entry comes from a study of radiation and T cells in renal cell carcinoma. This CDR3 region has 15 residues. V was pared by 3 bases and J by 2 bases, with 3 bases of the junction left unmatched. Germline CDR1 is LNHNV and CDR2 is YYDKDF (reference sequence). Clones were read by immunoSEQ multiplex PCR, and TCRdb kept only the in-frame ones, dropping some. The sample yields about 59,000 clones, 65% to 80% seen once. Time point denoted: baseline pretreatment blood. The treatment: 15 Gy SBRT to primary tumor, nephrectomy 4 weeks later.

The sequenced sample was blood, obtained from a patient whose treatment included radiotherapy and nephrectomy. The chain links TRBV15 to TRBJ2-3; 9 bases align to TRBD2. The origin of this receptor is a man between 60 and 75 years old with renal cell carcinoma. DNA of the CDR3: TGTGCCACCAGCAGGCGGACTAGCGACACAGATACGCAGTATTTT. Translation: CATSRRTSDTDTQYF.